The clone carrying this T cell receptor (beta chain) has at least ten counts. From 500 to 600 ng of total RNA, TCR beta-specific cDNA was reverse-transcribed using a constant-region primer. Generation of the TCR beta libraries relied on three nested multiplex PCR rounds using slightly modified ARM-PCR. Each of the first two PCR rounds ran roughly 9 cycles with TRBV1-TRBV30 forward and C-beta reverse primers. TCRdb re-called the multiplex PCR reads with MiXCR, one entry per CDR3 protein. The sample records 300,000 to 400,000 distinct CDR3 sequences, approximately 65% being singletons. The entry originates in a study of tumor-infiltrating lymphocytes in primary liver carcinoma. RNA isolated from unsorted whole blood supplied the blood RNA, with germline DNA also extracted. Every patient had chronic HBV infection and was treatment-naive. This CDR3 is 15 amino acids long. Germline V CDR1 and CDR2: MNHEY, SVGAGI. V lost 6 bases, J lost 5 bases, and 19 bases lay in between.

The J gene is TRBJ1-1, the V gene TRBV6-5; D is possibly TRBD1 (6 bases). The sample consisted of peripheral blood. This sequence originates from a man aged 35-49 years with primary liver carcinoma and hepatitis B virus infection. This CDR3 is CASREQGPAGTEAFF. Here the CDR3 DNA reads TGTGCCAGCAGAGAACAGGGCCCAGCTGGGACTGAAGCTTTCTTT.